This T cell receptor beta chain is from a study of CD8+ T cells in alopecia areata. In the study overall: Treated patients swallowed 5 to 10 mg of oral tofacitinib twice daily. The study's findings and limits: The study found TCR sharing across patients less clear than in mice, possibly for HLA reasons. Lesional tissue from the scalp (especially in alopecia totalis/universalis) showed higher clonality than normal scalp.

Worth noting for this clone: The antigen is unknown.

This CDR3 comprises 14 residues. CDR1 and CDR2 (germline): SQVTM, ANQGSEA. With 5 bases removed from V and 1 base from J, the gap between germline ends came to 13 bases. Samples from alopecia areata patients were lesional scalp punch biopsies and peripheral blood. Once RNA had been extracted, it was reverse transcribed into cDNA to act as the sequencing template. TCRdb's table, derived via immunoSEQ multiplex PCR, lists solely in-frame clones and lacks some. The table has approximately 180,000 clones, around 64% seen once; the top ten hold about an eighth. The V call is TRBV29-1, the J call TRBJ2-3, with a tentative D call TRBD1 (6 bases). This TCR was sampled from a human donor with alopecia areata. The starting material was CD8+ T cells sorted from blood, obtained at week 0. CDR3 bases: TGCAGCGTTCGTTTTCGACAGGGCACAGATACGCAGTATTTT. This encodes CSVRFRQGTDTQYF.